This T cell receptor beta chain was identified in a study of immune cell composition in non-small cell lung cancer. General study points: Tumour TCR-beta clonality showed no significant link to smoking pack-years. Shared sequences between tumour-reactive and dominant in vivo clones were not proven. TIL tumour reactivity correlated with maximal tumour-associated clone frequency in adenocarcinoma.

Comments on this clone: Its specificity is unknown.

Germline loops: CDR1 SGHNT, CDR2 YENEEA. With V trimmed by 5 bases and J by 4 bases, 10 bases remained unmatched. CDR3 size: 16 residues. The repertoire was sequenced with immunoSEQ multiplex PCR; TCRdb's copy has only in-frame clones and lacks some. The sample contains over 1,500 clones, about 80% of which appear only once. The V gene is TRBV11-3, the J gene TRBJ2-1; 8 bases fit TRBD1. Sequenced: lung tumor tissue. The sequence was collected from a human donor with non-small cell lung cancer. CDR3 bases: TGTGCCAGCAGCCTAACAGGGGGTAATCGTTACAATGAGCAGTTCTTC. As protein: CASSLTGGNRYNEQFF.